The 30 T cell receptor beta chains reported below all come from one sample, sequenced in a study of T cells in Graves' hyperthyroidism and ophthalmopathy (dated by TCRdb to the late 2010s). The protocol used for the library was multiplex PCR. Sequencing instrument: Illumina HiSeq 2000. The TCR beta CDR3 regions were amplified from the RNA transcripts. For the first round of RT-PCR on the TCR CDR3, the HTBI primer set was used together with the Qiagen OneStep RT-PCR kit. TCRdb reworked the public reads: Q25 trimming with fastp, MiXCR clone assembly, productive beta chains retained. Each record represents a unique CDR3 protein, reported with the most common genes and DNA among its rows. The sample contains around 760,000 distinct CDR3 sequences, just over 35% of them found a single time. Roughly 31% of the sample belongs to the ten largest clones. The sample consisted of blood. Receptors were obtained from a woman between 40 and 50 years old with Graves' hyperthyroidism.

This CDR3 reads CASSLAPQGANGYTF. The CDR3 bases are TGTGCCAGCAGCTTAGCCCCGCAGGGGGCGAATGGCTACACCTTC. This sequence joins TRBV7-8 and TRBJ1-2, with 8 bases that match TRBD1. The CDR3 totals 15 residues. Trimming took 0 bases from V and 6 from J; bases not matched to a gene: 6. Germline CDR1 and CDR2: SGHVS and FQNEAQ.

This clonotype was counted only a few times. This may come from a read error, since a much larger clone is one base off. The CDR3 nucleotides are TGCAGCGTTACGATGAACCAAGGGACCCAGTACTTC. Its protein product is CSVTMNQGTQYF. This rearrangement joins TRBV29-1 to TRBJ2-5, with D unclear. CDR1 is SQVTM and CDR2 is ANQGSEA in the germline V gene. The CDR3 is 12 amino acids.

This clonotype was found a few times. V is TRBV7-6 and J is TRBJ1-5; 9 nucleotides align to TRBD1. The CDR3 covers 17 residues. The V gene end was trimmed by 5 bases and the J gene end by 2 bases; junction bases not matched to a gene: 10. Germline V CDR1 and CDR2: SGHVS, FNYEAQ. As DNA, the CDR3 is TGTGCCAGCAGCCCTCTGGAGGACAGGGGTCGCAATCAGCCCCAGCATTTT. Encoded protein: CASSPLEDRGRNQPQHF.

This CDR3 is CSALESGSAYEQYF. CDR3 sequence (DNA): TGCAGTGCCCTCGAAAGCGGATCCGCCTACGAGCAGTACTTC. The chain uses TRBV20-1 and TRBJ2-7, with a weak D call TRBD2 (5 bases). This CDR3 has 14 amino acids. Germline V gene sequence: CDR1 DFQATT, CDR2 SNEGSKA (reference sequence). Trimming removed 6 bases at V and 2 bases at J, with 17 bases between.

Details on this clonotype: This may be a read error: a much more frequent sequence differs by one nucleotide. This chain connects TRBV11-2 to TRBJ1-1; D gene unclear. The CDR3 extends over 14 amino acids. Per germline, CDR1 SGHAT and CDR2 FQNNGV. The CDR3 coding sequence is TGTGCCAGCAGTGTCATGACCGATAACACTCAAGCTTTCTTT. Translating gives CASSVMTDNTQAFF.

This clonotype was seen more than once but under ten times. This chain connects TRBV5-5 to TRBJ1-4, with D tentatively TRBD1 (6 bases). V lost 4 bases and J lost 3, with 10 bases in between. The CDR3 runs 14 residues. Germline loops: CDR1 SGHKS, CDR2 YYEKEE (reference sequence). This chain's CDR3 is CASSRDTSNEKLFF. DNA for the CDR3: TGTGCCAGCAGCCGGGACACCTCTAATGAAAAACTGTTTTTT.

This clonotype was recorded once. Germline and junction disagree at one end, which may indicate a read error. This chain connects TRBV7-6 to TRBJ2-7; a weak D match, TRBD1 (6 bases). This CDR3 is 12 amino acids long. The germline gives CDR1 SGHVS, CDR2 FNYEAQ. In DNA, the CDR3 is TGTGCCAGCAGCCGGCTTGGGGGCGAGCAGCACTTC. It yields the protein CASSRLGGEQHF.

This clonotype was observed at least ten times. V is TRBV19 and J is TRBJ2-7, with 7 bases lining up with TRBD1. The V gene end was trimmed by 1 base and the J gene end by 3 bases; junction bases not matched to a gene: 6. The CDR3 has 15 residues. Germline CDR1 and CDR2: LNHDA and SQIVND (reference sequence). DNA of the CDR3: TGTGCCAGTAGTATAGGACAGGGAAGCGGCTACGAGCAGTACTTC. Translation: CASSIGQGSGYEQYF.

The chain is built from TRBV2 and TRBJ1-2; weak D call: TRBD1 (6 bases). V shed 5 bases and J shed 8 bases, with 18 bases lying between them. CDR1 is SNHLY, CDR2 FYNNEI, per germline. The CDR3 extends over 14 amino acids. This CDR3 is CASSLLGAWGGYTF. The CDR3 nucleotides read TGTGCCAGCAGTTTATTGGGGGCATGGGGGGGCTACACCTTC.

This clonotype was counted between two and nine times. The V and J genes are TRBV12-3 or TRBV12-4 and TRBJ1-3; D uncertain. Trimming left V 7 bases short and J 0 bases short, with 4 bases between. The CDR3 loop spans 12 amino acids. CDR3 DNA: TGTGCCAGCACTTTCTCTGGAAACACCATATATTTT. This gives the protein CASTFSGNTIYF.

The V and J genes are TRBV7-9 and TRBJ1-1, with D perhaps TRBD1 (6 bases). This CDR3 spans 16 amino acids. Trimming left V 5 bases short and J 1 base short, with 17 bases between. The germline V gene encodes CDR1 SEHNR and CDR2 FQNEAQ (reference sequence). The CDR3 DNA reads TGTGCCAGCAGCGGGGGGGCAGGGGCGACGAACACTGAAGCTTTCTTT. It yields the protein CASSGGAGATNTEAFF.

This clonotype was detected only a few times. The CDR3 protein is CAISGDRAYEQYF. For the CDR3, the DNA is TGTGCCATCAGCGGGGACAGAGCCTACGAGCAGTACTTC. The chain recombines TRBV10-3 with TRBJ2-7, with 7 bases identical to TRBD1. The CDR3 is made up of 13 amino acids. In germline, CDR1 is ENHRY, CDR2 SYGVKD. V lost 6 bases to trimming and J lost 2 bases; unmatched junction nucleotides: 4.

CDR3 region: CATSGRDRGGNTIYF. Here the CDR3 DNA reads TGTGCCACCAGCGGGAGGGACAGGGGTGGAAACACCATATATTTT. The J gene is TRBJ1-3, the V gene TRBV15, with 10 bases lining up with TRBD1. Germline V CDR1 and CDR2: LNHNV, YYDKDF (reference sequence). V was pared by 5 bases and J by 3 bases, with 4 bases of the junction left unmatched. The CDR3 covers 15 residues.

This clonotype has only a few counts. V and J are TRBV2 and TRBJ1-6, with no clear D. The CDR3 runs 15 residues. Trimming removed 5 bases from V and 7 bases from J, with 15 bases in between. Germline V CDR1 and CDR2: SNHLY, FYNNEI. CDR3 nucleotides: TGTGCCAGCAGTTACGTTGGCAGCGGGAATTCACCCCTCCACTTT. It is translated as CASSYVGSGNSPLHF.

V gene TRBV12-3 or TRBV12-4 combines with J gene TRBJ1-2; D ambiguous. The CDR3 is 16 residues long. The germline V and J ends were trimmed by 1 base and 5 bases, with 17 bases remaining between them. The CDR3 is CASSLGEDYPWYGYTF. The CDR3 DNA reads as TGTGCCAGCAGTTTAGGCGAAGACTACCCGTGGTATGGCTACACCTTC.

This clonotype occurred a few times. The CDR3 coding sequence is TGCGCCAGCAGCCAAGACCCGGGACACCCTTACGAGCAGTACTTC. Protein product: CASSQDPGHPYEQYF. V usage is TRBV4-3 and J usage is TRBJ2-7; a weak D match, TRBD1 (6 bases). From germline, CDR1 is LGHNA and CDR2 YSLEER. Deletions cut 0 bases from V and 4 bases from J, with 13 bases between. The CDR3 extends over 15 amino acids.

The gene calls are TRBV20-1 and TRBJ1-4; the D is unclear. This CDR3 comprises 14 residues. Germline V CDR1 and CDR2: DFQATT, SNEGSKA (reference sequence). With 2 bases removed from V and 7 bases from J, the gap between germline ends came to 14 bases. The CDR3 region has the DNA TGCAGTGCTAGAACTTGGCTTTGGGGTGAAAAACTGTTTTTT. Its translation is CSARTWLWGEKLFF.

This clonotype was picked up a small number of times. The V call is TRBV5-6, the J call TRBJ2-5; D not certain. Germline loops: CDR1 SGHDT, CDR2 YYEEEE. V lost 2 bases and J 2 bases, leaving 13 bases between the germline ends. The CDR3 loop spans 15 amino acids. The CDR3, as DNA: TGTGCCAGCAGCTTCAGGTTGTTGCGGCAAGAGACCCAGTACTTC. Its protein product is CASSFRLLRQETQYF.

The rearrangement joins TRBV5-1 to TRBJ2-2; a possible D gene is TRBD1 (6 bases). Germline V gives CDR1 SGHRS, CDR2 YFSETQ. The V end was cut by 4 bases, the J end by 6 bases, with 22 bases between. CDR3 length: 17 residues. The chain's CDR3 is CASSQDRYPRGAGELFF. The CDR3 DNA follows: TGCGCCAGCAGCCAAGATAGGTATCCCAGGGGAGCCGGGGAGCTGTTTTTT. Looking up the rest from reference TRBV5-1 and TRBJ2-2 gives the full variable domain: KAGVTQTPRYLIKTRGQQVTLSCSPISGHRSVSWYQQTPGQGLQFLFEYFSETQRNKGNFPGRFSGRQFSNSRSEMNVSTLELGDSALYLCASSQDRYPRGAGELFFGEGSRLTVL.

Here the CDR3 DNA reads TGCAGTGCCGGGCGTCAATATCAGCCCCAGCATTTT. Translated, it gives CSAGRQYQPQHF. The chain links TRBV20-1 to TRBJ1-5; D unclear. Per germline, CDR1 DFQATT and CDR2 SNEGSKA (reference sequence). The CDR3 sequence is 12 residues long. Between the trimmed V and J ends, which lost 6 bases and 5 bases, there was a span of 11 bases.

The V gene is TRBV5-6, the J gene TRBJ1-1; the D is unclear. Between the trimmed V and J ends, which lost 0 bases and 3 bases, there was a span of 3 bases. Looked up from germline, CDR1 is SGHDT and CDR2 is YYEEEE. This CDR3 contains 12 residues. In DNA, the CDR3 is TGTGCCAGCAGCTTGGCCCACACTGAAGCTTTCTTT. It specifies CASSLAHTEAFF.

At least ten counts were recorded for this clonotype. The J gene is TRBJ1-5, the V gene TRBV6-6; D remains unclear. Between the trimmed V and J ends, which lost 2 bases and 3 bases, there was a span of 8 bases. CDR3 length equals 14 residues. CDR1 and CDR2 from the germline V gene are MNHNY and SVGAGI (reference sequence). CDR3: CASSYGQDNQPQHF. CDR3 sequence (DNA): TGTGCCAGCAGTTACGGGCAGGACAATCAGCCCCAGCATTTT.

In DNA, the CDR3 is TGCAGTGCTAAAGGTCGGGAGCTAGGGCGTAATTCACCCCTCCACTTT. Encoded protein: CSAKGRELGRNSPLHF. The rearrangement joins TRBV20-1 to TRBJ1-6; the D is unclear. CDR1 is DFQATT, CDR2 SNEGSKA, per germline (reference sequence). The CDR3 runs 16 residues. Trimming stripped 4 bases from V and 6 bases from J, with 19 bases between.

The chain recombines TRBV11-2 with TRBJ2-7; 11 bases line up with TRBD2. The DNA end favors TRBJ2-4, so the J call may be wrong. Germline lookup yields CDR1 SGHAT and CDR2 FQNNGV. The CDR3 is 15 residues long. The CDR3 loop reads CASSLLAGGPSIQYF. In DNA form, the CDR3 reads TGTGCCAGCAGCTTATTAGCGGGGGGGCCAAGCATTCAGTACTTC.

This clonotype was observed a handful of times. The CDR3 protein is CASSPRGTSGSPGETQYF. The CDR3 DNA reads as TGTGCCAGCAGCCCCCGAGGGACTAGCGGGAGCCCGGGGGAGACCCAGTACTTC. The gene calls are TRBV9 and TRBJ2-5; 14 bases are shared with TRBD2. There are 18 residues in the CDR3. The ends lost 4 bases at V and 5 bases at J; junction bases unmatched: 13. CDR1 SGDLS and CDR2 YYNGEE come from the germline V gene.

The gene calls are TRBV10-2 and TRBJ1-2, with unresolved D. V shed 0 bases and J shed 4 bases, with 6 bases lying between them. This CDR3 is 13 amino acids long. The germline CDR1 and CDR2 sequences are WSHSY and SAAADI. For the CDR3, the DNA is TGCGCCAGCAGTGAGTCGGATGGCTATGGCTACACCTTC. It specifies CASSESDGYGYTF.

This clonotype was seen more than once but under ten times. DNA for the CDR3: TGTGCCAGCAGCCAAGTCGGGCCTACCTACGAGCAGTACTTC. It yields the protein CASSQVGPTYEQYF. V gene TRBV3-1 combines with J gene TRBJ2-7; D is uncertain. V gave up 1 base and J gave up 2 bases, with 9 bases separating them. The CDR3 loop spans 14 amino acids. Germline CDR1 LGHDT, CDR2 YNNKEL (reference sequence).

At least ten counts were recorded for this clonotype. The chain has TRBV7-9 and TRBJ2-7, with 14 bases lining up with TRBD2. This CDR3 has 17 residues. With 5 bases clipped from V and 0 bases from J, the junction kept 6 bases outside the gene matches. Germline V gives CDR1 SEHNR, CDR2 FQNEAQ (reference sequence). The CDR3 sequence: CASSLGLAGASSYEQYF. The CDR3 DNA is TGTGCCAGCAGCCTGGGACTAGCGGGGGCGAGCTCCTACGAGCAGTACTTC.

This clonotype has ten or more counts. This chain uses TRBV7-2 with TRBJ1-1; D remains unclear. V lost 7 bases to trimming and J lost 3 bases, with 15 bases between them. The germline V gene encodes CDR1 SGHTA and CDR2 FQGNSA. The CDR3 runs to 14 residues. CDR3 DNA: TGTGCCAGCACGTTGTTGGACGGAGACACTGAAGCTTTCTTT. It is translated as CASTLLDGDTEAFF.

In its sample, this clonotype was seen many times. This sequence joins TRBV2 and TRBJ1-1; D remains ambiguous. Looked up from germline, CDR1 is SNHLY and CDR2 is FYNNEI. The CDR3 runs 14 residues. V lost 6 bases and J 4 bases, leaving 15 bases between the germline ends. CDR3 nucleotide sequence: TGTGCCAGCAGAACTGAGGGAGTGGGCACTGAAGCTTTCTTT. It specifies CASRTEGVGTEAFF. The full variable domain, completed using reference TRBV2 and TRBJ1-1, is EPEVTQTPSHQVTQMGQEVILRCVPISNHLYFYWYRQILGQKVEFLVSFYNNEISEKSEIFDDQFSVERPDGSNFTLKIRSTKLEDSAMYFCASRTEGVGTEAFFGQGTRLTVV.